The T cell receptor (beta chain) under discussion was sequenced for a study of cytomegalovirus exposure and HLA in healthy donors (dated by TCRdb to 2016 to 2017). At the level of the whole study: An earlier analysis of several hundred of the donors reported 250 to 350 Gb of sequence data and 117 million unique TCR beta sequences obtained from roughly 170 million T cells. Across approximately 400 genotyped donors of the cohort, an average of about 250,000 unique TCR beta nucleotide sequences per donor were sequenced, and 15% to 20% of those sequences were non-productive. The study combined high-throughput TCR immunosequencing, statistical association of individual TCRs with disease status, and machine learning to predict cytomegalovirus infection status. The later analysis used no new phenotypic data to find candidate immune exposures, relying instead on TCR beta sequences and their occurrence across donors. Both class I and class II loci were covered by HLA typing, at four-digit resolution. In addition to the first cohort of about 650 subjects, a separate validation cohort of 130 or so different subjects was used. Typing coverage varied by locus: roughly 620-640 donors for A, B, C, DRB1 and DQB1; roughly 520 for DQA1; over 600 for DPA1; roughly 470 for DPB1. Among the approximately 430 genotyped donors, more than 70% belonged to the genetic ancestry cluster associated with self-reported Caucasian donors. Because of strong linkage in the cohort, roughly five DR-DQ haplotypes were treated as single units for association and clustering. An earlier analysis of some 500 of the donors used high-throughput TCR beta sequencing to judge whether each TCR beta V gene segment behaved as functional or pseudogenic. Donor age, sex, ethnicity and CMV serostatus were compiled alongside the repertoire data. A later genetic analysis took genome-wide SNP genotypes for about three fifths of the roughly 700 donors and used that subset as a discovery cohort. In a later analysis, previously published TCR beta repertoires from several hundred donors were re-analyzed and high-resolution HLA genotyping was added so that TCR occurrence patterns could be studied. The aim of the study was to test whether cataloging public T cell receptors could identify signatures of past pathogen exposure. Around 330 gigabases of sequencing data and 70 million to 95 million unique TCR sequences made up an early release that covered under 750 HLA-typed donors. Every discovery cohort repertoire had been produced on one sequencing platform. Using immunosequencing, the study profiled T cell repertoires from 500 to 800 subjects and related those repertoires to cytomegalovirus serostatus. What the authors observed across the whole study: Most TCR sequences were seen in very few donors, while some public TCRs were found in many individuals. In a later analysis, several top co-occurrence clusters were reported to appear linked to parvovirus B19, influenza, CMV and Epstein-Barr virus. A later genetic analysis reported fewer N-insertions in productive TCRs among donors in an Asian-associated ancestry cluster than the roughly 620-donor mean. A cluster of highly shared sequence variants was judged likely to be a technical artifact of the sequencing pipeline. V-gene and J-gene trimming of TCR beta chains was associated with a missense DCLRE1C variant in a later genetic analysis, and the association was replicated in an independent cohort. Presence/absence analyses assumed roughly uniform sequencing depth across donors, an assumption that may not hold. In this cohort, only TCR beta chains were sequenced, and detectable features were limited by the absence of alpha or paired-chain data. The study listed 164 TCR beta chains as associated with cytomegalovirus. In an earlier analysis of some 500 of the donors, most TCR beta V segments were observed in productive rearrangements about 87% or about 30% of the time, broadly matching IMGT annotations. In vitro tests confirmed that three of the cytomegalovirus-associated TCR beta chains recognize cytomegalovirus antigens. HLA typing was unavailable for some donors at each locus, so association tests used only the typed subset. A further reported finding was that TCR beta sequences accurately predicted the HLA-A and HLA-B alleles for most subjects in the first cohort. According to a later analysis, TCR association rates differed among HLA loci, with DRB1 alleles showing the most associated TCRs and HLA-C alleles showing the fewest. According to a later analysis, most CMV-associated TCR beta chains appeared to be HLA-restricted, and the HLA associations seemed to be driven largely by CMV exposure. In a later analysis, HLA-associated TCR beta chains were found to be more clonally expanded and to have lower generation probabilities than equally common non-associated chains. The only immune exposure information available for the cohort was CMV serostatus. Linkage disequilibrium might explain the correlated functional status among segregating V segments, but an unknown experimental factor could not be ruled out. The authors suggested that the approach could potentially be extended to other disease states and immunological phenotypes. Some IMGT-functional V segments, including TRBV6-2 and TRBV6-3, could not be distinguished by the 87-base-pair reads and were therefore excluded. Seventeen rarely observed V segments, including chromosome 9 orphons, were excluded from the earlier analysis of several hundred of the donors because counts were too low. In a later analysis, about 17,000 TCR beta sequences were associated with specific HLA alleles at a false discovery rate of 0.05. When HLA alleles, especially DR and DQ, strongly co-occurred, TCR associations were difficult to assign to individual alleles. In both the original and validation cohorts, the classifier was reported to diagnose cytomegalovirus status with high specificity and sensitivity.

The germline ends are 7 bases apart after V is trimmed by 4 bases and J by 4 bases. CDR1 is given as MGHDK and CDR2 as SYGVNS, both from the germline V gene. The CDR3 holds 12 amino acids from the cysteine to the phenylalanine. Only the CDR3 region is kept as DNA, spanning 36 bases read in frame from base 1. The cohort consisted of 650 to 700 healthy bone marrow donors. All cohort members were sampled while nominally healthy, although unrecorded immune exposures were likely present. The donor tested CMV seronegative, placing the donor among the 350 or so seronegative members of the cohort. A peripheral blood sample was provided by each donor, and peripheral blood mononuclear cells were used for TCR beta sequencing. The Qiagen DNeasy Blood Extraction Kit was used to extract genomic DNA from the blood cell samples. Library preparation employed the immunoSEQ multiplex PCR assay. The multiplex PCR relied on a mix of 60 forward primers for TCR Vbeta segments and 13 reverse primers for TCR Jbeta segments. Amplification of the CDR3 region of rearranged TCR beta genes was performed with a multiplex PCR assay on genomic DNA. On the Illumina HiSeq System, the amplified TCR beta libraries were sequenced as 87-base-pair reads. Regarding the original processing steps: A later analysis counted some 74 million unique TCR beta chains across the approximately 700 repertoires, and some 11 million of these chains were shared by at least two donors. Raw reads were error-corrected and collapsed into unique sequences with a nearest-neighbor algorithm that merged closely related sequences to remove PCR and sequencing errors. V, D and J gene segments were assigned by aligning CDR3 sequences to IMGT reference sequences. For a sequence to be retained, a match of at least six nucleotides was required to both a V gene segment and a J gene segment. A rearrangement counted as productive if the CDR3 had no stop codons and remained in frame with V and J, and every other rearrangement counted as non-productive. Following IMGT convention, CDR3 was defined as the stretch from the second conserved V-encoded cysteine to the conserved J-encoded phenylalanine. Sequences without an unambiguous match to a single V gene segment were excluded from the earlier analysis of approximately 560 of the donors. An earlier analysis of a few hundred of the donors called V segments functional above 56.7% productive rearrangements and segregating when the between-donor standard deviation exceeded 5%. A statistical classification framework was built to diagnose cytomegalovirus status from the catalog of TCR beta chain sequences. In a later analysis, TCR nucleotide sequences were compared against IMGT/GENE-DB human TR gene sequences so that V and J genes could be assigned. Using the TCRdist pipeline, a later analysis assigned CDR3 sequences along with most-parsimonious VDJ recombination scenarios. In a later analysis, every TCR beta chain was defined by the combination of its CDR3 amino acid sequence and its V-gene family, and reads without a unique V-gene family were dropped. To address suspected cross-contamination and a sequencing artifact, a later analysis removed approximately 590 highly shared, low-generation-probability nucleotide sequences. A later analysis calculated a clonal expansion index for each public chain from normalized within-repertoire ranks of inferred template counts. A later analysis computed generation probabilities with a VDJ recombination model fitted to out-of-frame rearrangements, and checked the results against IGoR. In a later analysis, TCR-TCR, TCR-HLA and TCR-CMV co-occurrence was scored with hypergeometric tests, and a repertoire-size bias correction was applied to TCR pairs. A later analysis estimated false discovery rates by permuting HLA or CMV assignments 20 times. In a later analysis, co-occurring TCRs were grouped using DBSCAN, and TCRdist sequence similarity was added for clustering within HLA-allele-positive subsets. Repertoires with fewer than 30,000 or more than 120,000 public chains were left out of co-occurrence clustering, as were roughly five repertoires with anomalous nucleotide sharing. TCRdb stores this immuneACCESS table with in-frame sequences only. Part of the clones is absent; in the studies checked, under half of the shortfall reflects unresolved V genes, and no reason is known for the rest. The V and J calls and clone size were taken over from that table, and D and trimming were inferred from the DNA. This sample lists approximately 150,000 clones; approximately 80% were detected once. Of the sample, over 0.95% falls within the top ten clones.

Worth noting for this clone: It lacks a known antigen. The input lacks base qualities; no much larger clone sits a single base away.

Sequencing was done on a sample of PBMCs. This TCR came from a woman aged 50 to 65 in good health and CMV-seronegative. The chain was built from TRBV25-1 and TRBJ1-2; no D segment can be confidently identified. The CDR3 region reads CASSGTTYGYTF. The base sequence is TGTGCCAGCAGTGGAACAACCTATGGCTACACCTTC.